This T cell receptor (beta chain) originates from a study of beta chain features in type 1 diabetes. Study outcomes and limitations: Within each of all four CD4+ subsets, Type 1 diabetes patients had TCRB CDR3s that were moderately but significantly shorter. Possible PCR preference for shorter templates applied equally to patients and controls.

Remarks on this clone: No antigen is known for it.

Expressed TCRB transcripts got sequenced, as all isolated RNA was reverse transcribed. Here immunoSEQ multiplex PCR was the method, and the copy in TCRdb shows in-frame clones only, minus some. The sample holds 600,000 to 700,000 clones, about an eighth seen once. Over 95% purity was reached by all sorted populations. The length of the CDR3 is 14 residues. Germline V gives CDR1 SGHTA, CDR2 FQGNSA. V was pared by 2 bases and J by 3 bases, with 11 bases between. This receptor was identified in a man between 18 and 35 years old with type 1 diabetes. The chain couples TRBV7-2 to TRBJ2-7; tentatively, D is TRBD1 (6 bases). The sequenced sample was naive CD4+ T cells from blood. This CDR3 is CASSLSPGDYEQYF. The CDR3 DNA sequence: TGTGCCAGCAGCTTATCCCCAGGGGACTACGAGCAGTACTTC.